Below, one T cell receptor beta chain is given with its context. Amplification used 60 Vbeta primers and 13 Jbeta primers. Clones were read by immunoSEQ multiplex PCR, and TCRdb kept only the in-frame ones, dropping some. The data show 180,000 or so clones, under 80% seen once. This specimen comes from a study of cytomegalovirus exposure and HLA in healthy donors. Germline V CDR1 and CDR2: SGDLS, YYNGEE. The CDR3 totals 15 residues. With 4 bases removed from V and 4 bases from J, the gap between germline ends came to 17 bases. Sequencing was carried out using PBMCs. This receptor was taken from a female donor in good health and CMV-seronegative. This chain uses TRBV9 with TRBJ1-2; D perhaps matches TRBD1 (6 bases). The CDR3 region is CASSRILTGSYGYTF. The CDR3 bases are TGTGCCAGCAGCAGAATACTTACAGGGAGCTATGGCTACACCTTC.